These T cell receptor beta chains were read from a single sample in a study of cytomegalovirus exposure and HLA in healthy donors. TCRdb's table, derived via immunoSEQ multiplex PCR, lists solely in-frame clones and lacks some. The sample has about 200,000 clones, over 75% seen once. Sample: PBMCs. These receptors originate from a male donor in good health and CMV-seronegative. Each CDR3 is given with its conserved first and last residue. The D gene is left open where the match is weak. The listing skips clone size in some rows; elsewhere it reads once, few, many or a size class.

CATSRDLVRGYEQYF | TGTGCCACCAGCAGAGATCTTGTCAGGGGGTACGAGCAGTACTTC | TRBJ2-7 | TRBD1 | 15 | - | TRBV15
CASSASPQGGGTDTQYF | TGTGCCAGCAGCGCTTCCCCGCAGGGCGGAGGGACAGATACGCAGTATTTT | TRBJ2-3 | - | 17 | - | TRBV9
CASSSRLGPGVWGTEAFF | TGTGCCAGCTCATCAAGACTTGGCCCAGGGGTGTGGGGCACTGAAGCTTTCTTT | TRBJ1-1 | - | 18 | - | TRBV18
CASSVDGEGALLYGYTF | TGTGCCAGCAGCGTAGATGGAGAGGGGGCTTTACTTTATGGCTACACCTTC | TRBJ1-2 | TRBD1 | 17 | once | TRBV9
CATSRDITGSDTQYF | TGTGCCACCAGCAGAGATATCACAGGTTCGGATACGCAGTATTTT | TRBJ2-3 | - | 15 | - | TRBV15
CASKWTVDSYEQYF | TGTGCCAGTAAATGGACAGTAGACTCCTACGAGCAGTACTTC | TRBJ2-7 | - | 14 | - | TRBV19
CASSQEPRGHGYTF | TGTGCCAGCAGCCAAGAGCCCAGGGGGCATGGCTACACCTTC | TRBJ1-2 | TRBD1 | 14 | - | TRBV4-2
CSVDAAGETQYF | TGCAGCGTTGATGCTGCCGGGGAGACCCAGTACTTC | TRBJ2-5 | - | 12 | few | TRBV29-1
CASSSWDRGYQETQYF | TGTGCCAGCAGCTCTTGGGACAGGGGGTATCAAGAGACCCAGTACTTC | TRBJ2-5 | TRBD1 | 16 | - | TRBV5-8
CASSVGRDRHEQYF | TGTGCCAGCAGCGTAGGTCGGGATAGGCACGAGCAGTACTTC | TRBJ2-7 | - | 14 | few | TRBV9
CATSRDGGRGQDASYTF | TGTGCCACCAGCAGAGATGGGGGCAGGGGGCAGGACGCCAGCTACACCTTC | TRBJ1-2 | TRBD1 | 17 | - | TRBV15
CASSFDLNTGELFF | TGCGCCAGCAGCTTCGACTTAAACACCGGGGAGCTGTTTTTT | TRBJ2-2 | - | 14 | - | TRBV7-3
CASSLLTPGEGSNQPQHF | TGTGCCAGCAGTCTCCTAACCCCAGGGGAGGGGAGCAATCAGCCCCAGCATTTT | TRBJ1-5 | - | 18 | - | TRBV27
CASSSGQGYTDTQYF | TGTGCCAGTAGTTCGGGACAGGGGTACACAGATACGCAGTATTTT | TRBJ2-3 | TRBD1 | 15 | - | TRBV19
CASSYSIGDSSYEQYF | TGTGCCAGCAGTTACTCGATCGGGGACAGTTCCTACGAGCAGTACTTC | TRBJ2-7 | TRBD1 | 16 | - | TRBV6-5
CAWSVLPGVAGELFF | TGTGCCTGGAGTGTACTCCCCGGGGTGGCCGGGGAGCTGTTTTTT | TRBJ2-2 | - | 15 | - | TRBV30
CASSPRPGSSTDTQYF | TGTGCCAGCTCACCCAGACCGGGATCTAGCACAGATACGCAGTATTTT | TRBJ2-3 | - | 16 | - | TRBV18
CASSLIAGVRKDEQFF | TGTGCCAGCAGCTTAATAGCGGGAGTACGCAAGGATGAGCAGTTCTTC | TRBJ2-1 | TRBD2 | 16 | - | TRBV7-3
CASSQDLAYEQYF | TGTGCCAGCAGCCAAGATCTTGCATACGAGCAGTACTTC | TRBJ2-7 | - | 13 | - | TRBV4-2
CASSVGQGMDEQYF | TGTGCCAGCAGCGTAGGGCAGGGGATGGACGAGCAGTACTTC | TRBJ2-7 | - | 14 | - | TRBV9
CASIKGGGNTGELFF | TGTGCCAGCATCAAAGGCGGGGGTAACACCGGGGAGCTGTTTTTT | TRBJ2-2 | TRBD2 | 15 | - | TRBV11-1
CASSLENYPGRDSPLHF | TGTGCCAGCAGCTTAGAAAATTATCCAGGGCGAGATTCACCCCTCCACTTT | TRBJ1-6 | - | 17 | - | TRBV11-3
CASRIVDKSSYEQYF | TGCGCCAGCAGAATAGTGGACAAGAGCTCCTACGAGCAGTACTTC | TRBJ2-7 | - | 15 | - | TRBV5-1
CASSLAVEYEQYF | TGCGCCAGCAGCTTAGCGGTGGAATACGAGCAGTACTTC | TRBJ2-7 | - | 13 | - | TRBV5-1
CASSLGLAGRQETQYF | TGTGCCAGCAGCTTAGGCCTAGCGGGGCGCCAAGAGACCCAGTACTTC | TRBJ2-5 | TRBD2 | 16 | - | TRBV11-2
CASSGGTATYEQYF | TGTGCCAGCAGTGGCGGGACGGCTACCTACGAGCAGTACTTC | TRBJ2-7 | - | 14 | - | TRBV28
CASRSGLTNEKLFF | TGTGCCAGCAGGAGCGGGCTAACTAATGAAAAACTGTTTTTT | TRBJ1-4 | - | 14 | - | TRBV7-2
CASSLQAEAAGPYEQYF | TGTGCCAGCAGCCTACAAGCAGAGGCGGCGGGCCCCTACGAGCAGTACTTC | TRBJ2-7 | - | 17 | - | TRBV4-2
CASTFVGNNEKLFF | TGTGCCAGCACCTTCGTCGGTAATAATGAAAAACTGTTTTTT | TRBJ1-4 | - | 14 | - | TRBV28
CASSPHRGLNTGELFF | TGCGCCAGCAGTCCGCACAGGGGCCTAAACACCGGGGAGCTGTTTTTT | TRBJ2-2 | TRBD1 | 16 | few | TRBV4-3
CASSGREGDGCTF | TGTGCCAGCAGTGGACGAGAAGGGGATGGCTGCACCTTC | TRBJ1-2 | - | 13 | - | TRBV6-4
CASSLVPGQSFNQPQHF | TGTGCCAGCAGCTTAGTCCCGGGACAGAGCTTCAATCAGCCCCAGCATTTT | TRBJ1-5 | TRBD1 | 17 | - | TRBV7-8
CSSSLDSTGVQPQHF | TGTTCCAGCAGCCTCGACTCGACAGGTGTTCAGCCCCAGCATTTT | TRBJ1-5 | - | 15 | - | TRBV7-9
CASSLGGGAANNSPLHF | TGTGCCAGCAGCTTAGGGGGCGGGGCAGCGAATAATTCACCCCTCCACTTT | TRBJ1-6 | - | 17 | - | TRBV7-2
CASSLRRGLNLETQYF | TGTGCCAGCAGCTTGAGGCGGGGCCTAAATCTGGAGACCCAGTACTTC | TRBJ2-5 | - | 16 | - | TRBV11-2
CASTDSDNEKLFF | TGTGCCAGCACCGACAGCGATAATGAAAAACTGTTTTTT | TRBJ1-4 | - | 13 | - | TRBV25-1
CAWSVPWGGRDTEAFF | TGTGCCTGGAGTGTACCGTGGGGGGGGCGCGATACTGAAGCTTTCTTT | TRBJ1-1 | - | 16 | - | TRBV30
CASSLGLAGGPYVDTQYF | TGTGCCAGCAGCTTGGGACTAGCGGGGGGGCCATATGTGGATACGCAGTATTTT | TRBJ2-3 | TRBD2 | 18 | - | TRBV5-6
CARGLAGYNEQFF | TGTGCCAGGGGACTAGCGGGCTACAATGAGCAGTTCTTC | TRBJ2-1 | TRBD2 | 13 | - | TRBV28
CASSYLGENTEAFF | TGTGCCAGCAGTTACCTCGGTGAGAACACTGAAGCTTTCTTT | TRBJ1-1 | - | 14 | - | TRBV6-5
CASSQTPNSQETQYF | TGTGCCAGCTCACAAACTCCGAACAGTCAAGAGACCCAGTACTTC | TRBJ2-5 | - | 15 | - | TRBV18
CASSLRGTDTDTQYF | TGTGCCAGCAGCCTCCGCGGGACTGACACAGATACGCAGTATTTT | TRBJ2-3 | - | 15 | - | TRBV7-3
CASSEERGSNQPQHF | TGTGCCAGCAGTGAAGAAAGGGGGAGCAATCAGCCCCAGCATTTT | TRBJ1-5 | - | 15 | - | TRBV6-1
CASRLPARETQYF | TGTGCCAGCAGGCTCCCCGCACGGGAGACCCAGTACTTC | TRBJ2-5 | - | 13 | - | TRBV28
CASSDPDRARHGYTF | TGTGCCAGCAGTGACCCCGACAGGGCCCGTCATGGCTACACCTTC | TRBJ1-2 | TRBD1 | 15 | - | TRBV6-4
CATSRDLGGSTEAFF | TGTGCCACCAGCAGAGATCTGGGGGGAAGCACTGAAGCTTTCTTT | TRBJ1-1 | - | 15 | - | TRBV15
CASSLSGLAGETQYF | TGTGCCAGCAGCTTAAGCGGACTAGCGGGGGAGACCCAGTACTTC | TRBJ2-5 | TRBD2 | 15 | once | TRBV7-3
CASSPQGNTEAFF | TGTGCCAGCAGTCCTCAGGGGAACACTGAAGCTTTCTTT | TRBJ1-1 | - | 13 | - | TRBV13
CASSLDRGHEQYF | TGTGCCAGCAGCTTAGACAGGGGGCACGAGCAGTACTTC | TRBJ2-7 | TRBD1 | 13 | - | TRBV7-2
CASGNFGGPTETQYF | TGTGCCAGCGGGAATTTCGGGGGGCCCACAGAGACCCAGTACTTC | TRBJ2-5 | - | 15 | - | TRBV6-5
CASSMWGSVDYGYTF | TGTGCCAGTAGTATGTGGGGCAGCGTGGACTATGGCTACACCTTC | TRBJ1-2 | - | 15 | - | TRBV19
CASSPTGYGANVLTF | TGTGCCAGCAGCCCCACGGGGTATGGGGCCAACGTCCTGACTTTC | TRBJ2-6 | - | 15 | - | TRBV5-4